This entry lists 22 T cell receptor beta chains sequenced from one sample in a study of T cell responses to AZD1222 COVID-19 vaccine. The repertoire was sequenced with immunoSEQ multiplex PCR; TCRdb's copy has only in-frame clones and lacks some. The sample holds over 150,000 clones, around 90% seen once. The source was peripheral blood, collected on day 0 of AZD1222 vaccination. These TCRs come from an adult in good health.

The chain has TRBV19 and TRBJ2-6, with D uncertain. V was pared by 1 base and J by 1 base, with 5 bases between. Germline V gene sequence: CDR1 LNHDA, CDR2 SQIVND (reference sequence). This CDR3 has 15 amino acids. The CDR3 sequence: CASSIGLSGANVLTF. The CDR3 coding sequence is TGTGCCAGTAGTATAGGGCTTTCTGGGGCCAACGTCCTGACTTTC. Full variable domain (missing parts from reference TRBV19 and TRBJ2-6): DGGITQSPKYLFRKEGQNVTLSCEQNLNHDAMYWYRQDPGQGLRLIYYSQIVNDFQKGDIAEGYSVSREKKESFPLTVTSAQKNPTAFYLCASSIGLSGANVLTFGAGSRLTVL.

V and J are TRBV19 and TRBJ1-2; D may be TRBD1 (5 bases). Trimming left V 10 bases short and J 6 bases short, with 15 bases between. The CDR3 is 12 amino acids. CDR1 LNHDA and CDR2 SQIVND come from the germline V gene (reference sequence). As DNA, the CDR3 is TGTGCCACCAACCGGGACGTCGATGGCTACACCTTC. It codes for CATNRDVDGYTF.

This chain joins TRBV5-1 and TRBJ2-2, with 9 bases fitting TRBD1. Trimming removed 4 bases from V and 3 bases from J; junction bases left unmatched: 7. Germline V gene lookup returns CDR1 SGHRS and CDR2 YFSETQ. The CDR3 extends over 16 amino acids. For the CDR3, the DNA is TGCGCCAGCAGCCCACGGGGACAGGGAGACACCGGGGAGCTGTTTTTT. It specifies CASSPRGQGDTGELFF.

This clone was seen a handful of times. The genes are TRBV7-9 and TRBJ2-1, with 13 bases aligning to TRBD2. CDR3 length equals 18 residues. The germline V gene has CDR1 SEHNR and CDR2 FQNEAQ (reference sequence). V shed 4 bases, J shed 2 bases, and the junction held 8 bases outside the gene matches. The CDR3 DNA follows: TGTGCCAGCAGCTCGGGACTAGCGGGGATAGGGCCCTACAATGAGCAGTTCTTC. This encodes CASSSGLAGIGPYNEQFF.

This clone was detected only once. The chain is built from TRBV10-3 and TRBJ1-2; 7 bases fit TRBD1. The V and J ends lost 4 bases and 2 bases, in that order; junction bases with no gene match: 4. Germline V lookup: CDR1 ENHRY, CDR2 SYGVKD. The CDR3 length is 14 residues. The CDR3 DNA reads as TGTGCCATCAGTGGACAGGGAGAAAACTATGGCTACACCTTC. As protein: CAISGQGENYGYTF.

This rearrangement joins TRBV3-1 (or the pseudogene TRBV3-2) to TRBJ1-5, with 10 nucleotides matching TRBD1. This CDR3 spans 14 amino acids. J lost 9 bases, V lost 1 base, and 3 bases had no gene match. CDR1 and CDR2 (germline): LGHDT, YNNKEL (reference sequence). The CDR3 bases are TGTGCCAGCAGCCAAGGACAGGGGGCCGTGCCCCAGCATTTT. Translating gives CASSQGQGAVPQHF.

This clone was counted only a few times. The chain recombines TRBV5-1 with TRBJ1-1; no reliable D call. CDR1 is SGHRS, CDR2 YFSETQ, per germline. This CDR3 has 15 amino acids. V was pared by 4 bases and J by 3 bases, with 16 bases between. CDR3 coding DNA: TGCGCCAGCAGCGGTGACAAGGTGGCGGACACTGAAGCTTTCTTT. It is translated as CASSGDKVADTEAFF.

The rearrangement uses TRBV6-7 and TRBJ1-2; no clear D. TRBV6-7 is flagged as an ORF with uncertain function. This CDR3 contains 17 residues. Trimming cost V 0 bases and J 2 bases, with 16 bases left between them. CDR3 DNA sequence: TGTGCCAGCAGTTACTCGTTCCAATCCCCCACCAACTATGGCTACACCTTC. Its translation: CASSYSFQSPTNYGYTF.

V and J are TRBV2 and TRBJ1-5, with no clear D. Germline V gene lookup returns CDR1 SNHLY and CDR2 FYNNEI. V was shortened by 4 bases and J by 1 base, with 11 bases between the two germline ends. CDR3 length equals 15 residues. The CDR3 is CASSVGQESNQPQHF. In DNA form, the CDR3 reads TGTGCCAGCAGTGTTGGCCAGGAGAGCAATCAGCCCCAGCATTTT.

The V call is TRBV27, the J call TRBJ1-2; tentatively, D is TRBD1 (5 bases). There are 14 residues in the CDR3. V was pared by 5 bases and J by 2 bases, with 12 bases between. Germline loops: CDR1 MNHEY, CDR2 SMNVEV (reference sequence). The CDR3 coding sequence is TGTGCCAGCAGTCCGTATGACAGAAACTATGGCTACACCTTC. It yields the protein CASSPYDRNYGYTF.

The chain recombines TRBV6-5 with TRBJ2-7; TRBD1 agrees at 8 bases. This CDR3 comprises 13 residues. The V and J ends lost 10 bases and 4 bases, in that order; junction bases with no gene match: 9. The germline gives CDR1 MNHEY, CDR2 SVGAGI. CDR3 sequence: CATQTGAFYEQYF. For the CDR3, the DNA is TGTGCCACACAGACAGGGGCTTTTTACGAGCAGTACTTC.

DNA of the CDR3: TGTGCCAGCAGTGTCCGGGGCCTTGGTGTCTATGGCTACACCTTC. Its translation is CASSVRGLGVYGYTF. The gene calls are TRBV6-2 or TRBV6-3 and TRBJ1-2; maybe TRBD1 (5 bases). CDR3 length equals 15 residues. CDR1 is MNHEY and CDR2 is SVGEGT in the germline V gene. Trimming shortened V by 5 bases and J by 4 bases, and 17 bases separated the two germline ends.

The chain joins TRBV4-3 to TRBJ1-4; D is perhaps TRBD1 (6 bases). Trimming pared 6 bases from V and 7 bases from J, leaving 18 bases between. The CDR3 is made up of 15 amino acids. Germline V gives CDR1 LGHNA, CDR2 YSLEER. DNA of the CDR3: TGCGCCAGCAGTAGAGGGGGGGGGCGGTTTGAAAAACTGTTTTTT. It encodes CASSRGGGRFEKLFF.

This chain joins TRBV28 and TRBJ1-5, with a possible D match to TRBD1 (6 bases). Trimming stripped 5 bases from V and 4 bases from J, with 15 bases between. CDR1 is MDHEN and CDR2 is SYDVKM in the germline V gene. The CDR3 loop spans 15 amino acids. The DNA of the CDR3 is TGTGCCAGCAGTCCCCTTGGGGGGCTGAATCAGCCCCAGCATTTT. Its translation is CASSPLGGLNQPQHF.

CDR3 bases: TGTGCCAGCAGCGTAGAGGGGGCTGGGGCCAACGTCCTGACTTTC. It yields the protein CASSVEGAGANVLTF. This sequence joins TRBV9 and TRBJ2-6; a possible D gene is TRBD1 (6 bases). CDR3 length: 15 amino acids. Trimming stripped 0 bases from V and 2 bases from J, with 6 bases between. Per germline, CDR1 SGDLS and CDR2 YYNGEE. Combining the CDR3 with reference TRBV9 and TRBJ2-6 gives the whole variable domain DSGVTQTPKHLITATGQRVTLRCSPRSGDLSVYWYQQSLDQGLQFLIQYYNGEERAKGNILERFSAQQFPDLHSELNLSSLELGDSALYFCASSVEGAGANVLTFGAGSRLTVL.

Notes on this clone: This same CDR3 is encoded by further DNA sequences in the sample. The CDR3 sequence: CASSQGTSGEYNEQFF. The CDR3 nucleotides are TGTGCCAGCAGCCAGGGGACTAGCGGGGAGTACAATGAGCAGTTCTTC. This rearrangement joins TRBV3-1 (or the pseudogene TRBV3-2) to TRBJ2-1, with 13 bases matching TRBD2. V shed 3 bases, J shed 4 bases, and the junction held 3 bases outside the gene matches. This CDR3 region has 16 residues. CDR1 and CDR2 from the germline V gene are LGHDT and YNNKEL (reference sequence).

The J gene is TRBJ1-1, the V gene TRBV27; D unresolved. CDR3 size: 16 residues. V was trimmed by 7 bases and J by 0 bases, leaving 18 bases between them. CDR1 MNHEY and CDR2 SMNVEV come from the germline V gene (reference sequence). In DNA, the CDR3 is TGTGCCAGCAAACTTGGACGGTGGACCATGAACACTGAAGCTTTCTTT. Amino acids: CASKLGRWTMNTEAFF.

The chain combines TRBV19 with TRBJ1-2; the match to TRBD1 covers 10 bases. CDR1 and CDR2 (germline): LNHDA, SQIVND (reference sequence). V trimming: 8 bases; J trimming: 4 bases; junction bases outside the gene matches: 16. CDR3 length: 17 amino acids. The CDR3 loop reads CASQSRDRGGVGYGYTF. CDR3 DNA: TGTGCCAGTCAATCCCGGGACAGGGGAGGTGTTGGCTATGGCTACACCTTC.

In this sample, this clone turned up a few times. This chain links TRBV2 with TRBJ1-5; tentatively, D is TRBD1 (5 bases). The CDR3 runs to 14 residues. CDR1 SNHLY and CDR2 FYNNEI come from the germline V gene. V lost 2 bases, J lost 6 bases, and 11 bases lay in between. The CDR3 here is CASSENQGSQPQHF. The DNA for the CDR3 is TGTGCCAGCAGTGAAAACCAGGGTAGTCAGCCCCAGCATTTT.

The V and J genes are TRBV7-9 and TRBJ1-1, with D hard to call. V was clipped by 5 bases and J by 1 base, with 8 bases between them. The CDR3 spans 13 residues. Germline loops: CDR1 SEHNR, CDR2 FQNEAQ (reference sequence). CDR3 sequence reads: CASSADTNTEAFF. DNA for the CDR3: TGTGCCAGCAGCGCCGACACGAACACTGAAGCTTTCTTT.

The V call is TRBV7-3, the J call TRBJ2-7, with D unclear. Germline V lookup: CDR1 SGHTA, CDR2 FQGTGA. V was clipped by 0 bases and J by 6 bases, with 15 bases between them. The CDR3 length is 15 residues. The CDR3 DNA reads as TGTGCCAGCAGCTTAACAGCCGGGTCCGCTGTCGAGCAGTACTTC. This encodes CASSLTAGSAVEQYF.

V is TRBV10-3 and J is TRBJ1-5; D unclear. From germline, CDR1 is ENHRY and CDR2 SYGVKD. This CDR3 region has 13 residues. V was clipped by 4 bases and J by 7 bases, with 11 bases between them. The CDR3 bases are TGTGCCATCAGTGTGCTGGTGGAGCAGCCCCAGCATTTT. Encoded protein: CAISVLVEQPQHF.